The 6 T cell receptor beta chains reported below all come from one sample, sequenced in a study of T cell responses to AZD1222 COVID-19 vaccine. Measured with immunoSEQ multiplex PCR; TCRdb has only the in-frame clones, and not every one. Seen here are 180,000 or so clones, 80% to 95% observed once, and the top ten hold more than 1.5%. Specimen: peripheral blood, collected 28 days after the second AZD1222 dose. These receptors originate from an adult who received the AZD1222 COVID-19 vaccine.

V and J are TRBV7-8 and TRBJ1-1, with TRBD1 matching over 7 bases. V trimming: 1 base; J trimming: 6 bases; junction bases outside the gene matches: 14. Germline lookup yields CDR1 SGHVS and CDR2 FQNEAQ. The CDR3 is 17 amino acids. The DNA for the CDR3 is TGTGCCAGCAGCTTAGGGATCGGGACAGCCCCCGGATCTGAAGCTTTCTTT. This codes for CASSLGIGTAPGSEAFF.

This chain links TRBV6-6 with TRBJ1-1, with 7 nucleotides matching TRBD1. V lost 6 bases to trimming and J lost 6 bases; unmatched junction nucleotides: 7. Germline values: CDR1 MNHNY, CDR2 SVGAGI (reference sequence). There are 13 residues in the CDR3. The CDR3 DNA reads TGTGCCAGCAGGGGGGGACAGTCGTCTGAAGCTTTCTTT. This sequence encodes CASRGGQSSEAFF.

J is TRBJ1-2 and V is TRBV7-3; D is perhaps TRBD1 (5 bases). The CDR3 has 13 amino acids. CDR1 is SGHTA, CDR2 FQGTGA, per germline. The germline V and J ends were trimmed by 0 bases and 11 bases, with 13 bases remaining between them. The CDR3 nucleotides read TGTGCCAGCAGCTTAACGGCTGGGACCCAGTACACCTTC. Its protein product is CASSLTAGTQYTF.

V gene TRBV6-1 combines with J gene TRBJ2-7, with 9 bases aligning to TRBD2. CDR1 and CDR2 from the germline V gene are MNHNS and SASEGT. The CDR3 is 14 amino acids. After removal of 6 bases from V and 1 base from J, the junction contained 4 bases not matched to a gene. The CDR3 spells CASRPSGNSYEQYF. In nucleotides, the CDR3 is TGTGCCAGCAGGCCTAGCGGGAATTCCTACGAGCAGTACTTC.

For the CDR3, the DNA is TGTGCCAGCAGGGACAGGGGGCCGAGGGAGCAGTACTTC. Amino acids: CASRDRGPREQYF. The chain is built from TRBV21-1 and TRBJ2-7; the table names TRBD1, a call not compared with the DNA. TRBV21-1 is reported as a pseudogene. The CDR3 is 13 amino acids.

The gene calls are TRBV6-5 and TRBJ1-4; TRBD1 matches at 7 bases. Germline assignment: CDR1 MNHEY and CDR2 SVGAGI. The CDR3 extends over 15 amino acids. The V and J ends lost 5 bases and 8 bases, in that order; junction bases with no gene match: 11. CDR3 bases: TGTGCCAGCAGTACTACAGGGTCCAGGGGGGAAAAACTGTTTTTT. This encodes CASSTTGSRGEKLFF.